This T cell receptor beta chain appears in the sequencing data of a study of identical twins. This clonotype was seen more than once but under ten times. No antigen is known for it. Study results and caveats: The study found excess low generation probability among twin-shared out-of-frame alpha sequences. Part of the zero-insertion signal could reflect confounding by invariant MAIT and iNKT cells.

V lost 3 bases and J lost 3; bases outside the gene matches: 6. This CDR3 has 14 amino acids. Looked up from germline, CDR1 is DFQATT and CDR2 is SNEGSKA (reference sequence). Unique molecular identifiers were present on the cDNA, which also gained a universal primer site by template switching. TCRdb re-derived calls from the 5' RACE reads in MiXCR, one entry per CDR3 protein. The sample carries 1.5 million to 2 million distinct CDR3 sequences, less than 35% recorded once. Sequencing was done on a sample of cord blood. This chain connects TRBV20-1 to TRBJ2-7, with TRBD1 matching over 9 bases. The TCR sequence derives from a newborn girl in good health. The CDR3 bases are TGCAGTGCTAGGAGTGAGACAGGGGGCTACGAGCAGTACTTC. It codes for CSARSETGGYEQYF.